Reported below is one TCR beta chain. Its antigen remains unknown. The PCR made use of 60 Vbeta and 13 Jbeta primers. Under the authors' procedure: Among the unique TCR beta chains that a later analysis counted, roughly 80 million in all, roughly 11 million were shared. Using immunoSEQ multiplex PCR, the repertoire was profiled, and TCRdb retains in-frame clones only, with some absent. The V and J calls and clone size come from that table; D and trimming were worked out from the DNA. Of around 200,000 clones listed, roughly 78% are singletons. This entry comes from a study of cytomegalovirus exposure and HLA in healthy donors. Study findings and constraints: Follow-up analysis later connected one missense variant in DCLRE1C with trimming of TCR beta V- and J-genes. Highly shared sequence variants in one cluster were likely a sequencing artifact.

The V and J ends lost 2 bases and 8 bases, in that order; junction bases with no gene match: 1. This CDR3 contains 13 residues. Germline V gives CDR1 SGHNT, CDR2 YYREEE (reference sequence). V and J are TRBV5-4 and TRBJ2-1; 10 bases map to TRBD2. This receptor was obtained from a boy aged 5-17 years in good health and CMV-seronegative. Source material: PBMCs. DNA of the CDR3: TGTGCCAGCAGCTTCAGCGGGGGGGATGAGCAGTTCTTC. Protein sequence: CASSFSGGDEQFF.